Below are 15 T cell receptor beta chains sequenced from a single sample in a study of blood T cell repertoires in COVID-19. Some clones are missing from TCRdb's copy, which holds only in-frame ones; the method was immunoSEQ multiplex PCR. The data hold 150,000 to 200,000 clones, with around 85% observed a single time. The sequenced sample was peripheral blood. These receptors were obtained from a woman older than 75 with acute or convalescent COVID-19.

The chain joins TRBV6-5 to TRBJ2-7; 7 bases map to TRBD2. The CDR3 has 13 residues. J was trimmed by 4 bases and V by 6 bases; bases with no gene match: 6. Germline values: CDR1 MNHEY, CDR2 SVGAGI. The CDR3 here is CASRPAGTYEQYF. DNA for the CDR3: TGTGCCAGCAGGCCAGCGGGGACGTACGAGCAGTACTTC.

The CDR3 DNA sequence: TGTGCCAGCAGCCTCGGCCGGGAGGAGACCCAGTACTTC. Translating gives CASSLGREETQYF. The chain couples TRBV5-4 to TRBJ2-5; TRBD2 might be the D (6 bases). V lost 4 bases and J lost 5, with 12 bases in between. This CDR3 region has 13 residues. Germline lookup yields CDR1 SGHNT and CDR2 YYREEE (reference sequence).

This chain connects TRBV24-1 to TRBJ2-1; the D is unclear. The germline CDR1 and CDR2 sequences are KGHDR and SFDVKD. The CDR3 covers 15 residues. V lost 7 bases and J lost 3, with 15 bases in between. As DNA, the CDR3 is TGTGCCACCAGCGATAACCGCGCTATCTACAATGAGCAGTTCTTC. Translating gives CATSDNRAIYNEQFF.

This sequence joins TRBV19 and TRBJ1-6; 7 bases match TRBD1. Germline V CDR1 and CDR2: LNHDA, SQIVND (reference sequence). This CDR3 contains 15 residues. The V gene end was trimmed by 5 bases and the J gene end by 9 bases; junction bases not matched to a gene: 10. The CDR3 loop reads CASSSRGTETSPLHF. CDR3 in DNA: TGTGCCAGTAGTTCACGGGGGACAGAGACTTCACCCCTCCACTTT.

The chain links TRBV19 to TRBJ2-7; TRBD1 matches 7 bases. Looked up from germline, CDR1 is LNHDA and CDR2 is SQIVND (reference sequence). With V trimmed by 7 bases and J by 2 bases, 8 bases remained unmatched. CDR3 length equals 14 residues. CDR3 sequence reads: CASTETGTAYEQYF. The CDR3 DNA is TGTGCCAGTACCGAAACCGGGACAGCCTACGAGCAGTACTTC.

This sequence joins TRBV9 and TRBJ1-4; D possibly corresponds to TRBD1 (6 bases). Per the germline V gene, CDR1 is SGDLS and CDR2 is YYNGEE. CDR3 size: 15 residues. V dropped 1 base and J dropped 8 bases, with 15 bases sitting between them. The CDR3 sequence is CASSVLGGHGEKLFF. In nucleotides, the CDR3 is TGTGCCAGCAGCGTATTGGGGGGGCATGGAGAAAAACTGTTTTTT.

V usage is TRBV5-4 and J usage is TRBJ1-3; 7 nucleotides agree with TRBD1. This CDR3 has 18 amino acids. Trimming at V came to 4 bases and at J to 1 base, leaving 14 bases not matched to a gene. Germline lookup yields CDR1 SGHNT and CDR2 YYREEE (reference sequence). As DNA, the CDR3 is TGTGCCAGCAGCATCCGAAGGCCGGGACAGCAATCTGGAAACACCATATATTTT. Translation gives CASSIRRPGQQSGNTIYF.

CDR3 loop: CASSFLLGQGANGYTF. CDR3 sequence (DNA): TGTGCCAGCAGTTTTTTATTAGGACAGGGGGCGAATGGCTACACCTTC. The V gene is TRBV27, the J gene TRBJ1-2; TRBD1 agrees at 11 bases. V lost 3 bases to trimming and J lost 6 bases; unmatched junction nucleotides: 9. Germline V gene sequence: CDR1 MNHEY, CDR2 SMNVEV (reference sequence). The CDR3 is 16 amino acids.

This clone was seen only once. This rearrangement joins TRBV12-3 or TRBV12-4 to TRBJ2-1; D gene unclear. V lost 4 bases and J 9 bases, leaving 7 bases between the germline ends. The CDR3 consists of 11 residues. In DNA form, the CDR3 reads TGTGCCAGCAGTTCCCGAGCTGAGCAGTTCTTC. This encodes CASSSRAEQFF.

This clone was seen a few times. This chain uses TRBV5-1 with TRBJ1-6; 7 bases line up with TRBD1. The CDR3 runs to 14 residues. Trimming took 4 bases from V and 9 from J; bases not matched to a gene: 7. From germline, CDR1 is SGHRS and CDR2 YFSETQ. The CDR3 region is CASSLGQIISPLHF. CDR3 nucleotides: TGCGCCAGCAGCCTGGGACAGATTATTTCACCCCTCCACTTT.

The chain recombines TRBV7-9 with TRBJ1-1, with no clear D. Trimming removed 4 bases from V and 7 bases from J, with 13 bases in between. This CDR3 contains 13 residues. Germline loops: CDR1 SEHNR, CDR2 FQNEAQ (reference sequence). The CDR3 bases are TGTGCCAGCAGCTATCCGGGATCCGATGAAGCTTTCTTT. Its protein is CASSYPGSDEAFF.

The chain uses TRBV7-8 and TRBJ1-2; possibly TRBD1 for D (5 bases). Trimming pared 4 bases from V and 0 bases from J, leaving 15 bases between. CDR1 is SGHVS, CDR2 FQNEAQ, per germline. CDR3 size: 16 residues. As DNA, the CDR3 is TGTGCCAGCAGCTCGACCCCGGGGGGGGCTAACTATGGCTACACCTTC. Translation: CASSSTPGGANYGYTF. The full variable domain, with the rest looked up from reference TRBV7-8 and TRBJ1-2, is GAGVSQSPRYKVAKRGQDVALRCDPISGHVSLFWYQQALGQGPEFLTYFQNEAQLDKSGLPSDRFFAERPEGSVSTLKIQRTQQEDSAVYLCASSSTPGGANYGYTFGSGTRLTVV.

The chain recombines TRBV7-8 with TRBJ2-7; 10 bases are a match to TRBD2. V shed 4 bases, J shed 6 bases, and the junction held 9 bases outside the gene matches. CDR3 size: 15 residues. In germline, CDR1 is SGHVS, CDR2 FQNEAQ. The CDR3 DNA is TGTGCCAGCAGCTCCGGACTAGCGGCCGGTGGCGAGCAGTACTTC. Protein sequence: CASSSGLAAGGEQYF.

In this sample, this clone turned up a few times. The V call is TRBV4-3, the J call TRBJ2-6; TRBD2 is a possible D gene (6 bases). The germline V and J ends were trimmed by 0 bases and 4 bases, with 16 bases remaining between them. Germline loops: CDR1 LGHNA, CDR2 YSLEER. This CDR3 contains 18 residues. The CDR3 sequence: CASSQEGGRPFGANVLTF. The CDR3 nucleotides read TGCGCCAGCAGCCAAGAGGGAGGTCGACCCTTCGGGGCCAACGTCCTGACTTTC.

The chain combines TRBV9 with TRBJ2-1, with TRBD2 identical over 8 bases. Germline V lookup: CDR1 SGDLS, CDR2 YYNGEE. V trimming: 7 bases; J trimming: 0 bases; junction bases outside the gene matches: 6. CDR3 length equals 15 residues. This CDR3 is CASSTSGFSYNEQFF. Here the CDR3 DNA reads TGTGCCAGCTCAACTAGCGGTTTCTCCTACAATGAGCAGTTCTTC.